The 29 T cell receptor beta chains reported below all come from one sample, sequenced in a study of T cells in Graves' hyperthyroidism and ophthalmopathy. TCR beta CDR3 region amplification was performed from RNA transcripts. Using the HTBI primer set, a first-round RT-PCR was run on the TCR CDR3. TCRdb fed the multiplex PCR reads into MiXCR, producing one record per CDR3 protein. The sample has roughly 640,000 distinct CDR3 sequences; 16% are singletons. The source material was blood. The source is a woman aged 40 to 50 with Graves' ophthalmopathy.

This clonotype was detected ten times or more. This chain uses TRBV2 with TRBJ2-1; TRBD1 matches 8 bases. V shed 6 bases and J 7 bases; nucleotides not matched to a gene: 2. The germline gives CDR1 SNHLY, CDR2 FYNNEI. The CDR3 extends over 12 amino acids. The CDR3 is CASSGDRNEQFF. CDR3 coding DNA: TGTGCCAGCAGCGGGGACAGGAATGAGCAGTTCTTC.

A note on this clonotype: A read error is possible here, since a much larger clone lies one base away. The V gene is TRBV5-1, the J gene TRBJ2-1; D unclear. The CDR3 sequence is 15 residues long. Germline loops: CDR1 SGHRS, CDR2 YFSETQ. For the CDR3, the DNA is TGCGCCAGCAGCTTGGCCCTAGAAACCTACAATGAGCAGTCCTTC. Translated: CASSLALETYNEQSF.

This clonotype was seen ten or more times. The V gene is TRBV30, the J gene TRBJ1-1; D unclear. Germline V gene data show CDR1 as GTSNPN and CDR2 as SVGIG (reference sequence). The CDR3 extends over 14 amino acids. V was shortened by 2 bases and J by 0 bases, with 10 bases between the two germline ends. The CDR3 loop is CAWSPPGMNTEAFF. CDR3 DNA: TGTGCCTGGAGTCCGCCCGGTATGAACACTGAAGCTTTCTTT.

The sample holds a few counts of this clonotype. The rearrangement uses TRBV28 and TRBJ1-1; tentatively, D is TRBD1 (6 bases). Germline-derived CDR1 and CDR2 are MDHEN and SYDVKM. This CDR3 comprises 14 residues. Trimming pared 3 bases from V and 7 bases from J, leaving 15 bases between. As DNA, the CDR3 is TGTGCCAGCAGTTTTTCATGGGACATTGGTGAAGCTTTCTTT. Residues: CASSFSWDIGEAFF.

V usage is TRBV5-1 and J usage is TRBJ2-7; 14 bases map to TRBD2. Unmatched junction bases numbered 11, after V lost 0 bases and J lost 3 bases. Germline-derived CDR1 and CDR2 are SGHRS and YFSETQ. The CDR3 extends over 19 amino acids. CDR3 residues: CASSLVGTSGSAPGYEQYF. For the CDR3, the DNA is TGCGCCAGCAGCTTGGTGGGGACTAGCGGGAGCGCCCCGGGCTACGAGCAGTACTTC.

This clonotype was found a few times. CDR3 sequence (DNA): TGCAGTGCTAACGGAGGGGTAAGCCAAGAGACCCAGTACTTC. Translating it yields CSANGGVSQETQYF. The rearrangement uses TRBV20-1 and TRBJ2-5; TRBD2 might be the D (6 bases). This CDR3 spans 14 amino acids. Germline CDR1 reads DFQATT; CDR2 reads SNEGSKA (reference sequence). The V gene lost 4 bases and the J gene lost 1 base, with 13 bases spanning the gap.

Note on this clonotype: A much larger clonotype is one base distant, so this may be a read error. The rearrangement uses TRBV2 and TRBJ2-1; TRBD2 is a possible D gene (6 bases). The CDR3 is 16 residues long. Germline CDR1 is SNHLY and CDR2 is FYNNEI. This CDR3 is CASSAQGLRGYNERFF. In DNA form, the CDR3 reads TGTGCCAGCAGCGCCCAGGGACTTAGGGGTTACAATGAGCGGTTCTTC.

The chain has TRBV15 and TRBJ2-7; 7 bases line up with TRBD1. Per the germline V gene, CDR1 is LNHNV and CDR2 is YYDKDF (reference sequence). CDR3 size: 14 residues. V lost 9 bases, J lost 0 bases, and 8 bases stayed unmatched. CDR3: CATSGGSTSYEQYF. CDR3 sequence (DNA): TGTGCCACTTCAGGGGGATCTACCTCCTACGAGCAGTACTTC. Drawing the rest from reference TRBV15 and TRBJ2-7, the complete variable domain is DAMVIQNPRYQVTQFGKPVTLSCSQTLNHNVMYWYQQKSSQAPKLLFHYYDKDFNNEADTPDNFQSRRPNTSFCFLDIRSPGLGDTAMYLCATSGGSTSYEQYFGPGTRLTVT.

This clonotype was counted at least ten times. The chain combines TRBV7-8 with TRBJ2-2; no firm D call. The germline CDR1 and CDR2 sequences are SGHVS and FQNEAQ. The V gene lost 5 bases and the J gene lost 7 bases, with 20 bases spanning the gap. The CDR3 totals 16 residues. The CDR3 DNA reads TGTGCCAGCAGCACCCAAGCGCAACTCCCGGGCGGGGAGCTGTTTTTT. Amino acids: CASSTQAQLPGGELFF.

The chain carries TRBV12-3 or TRBV12-4 and TRBJ1-3; no clear D. Trimming stripped 6 bases from V and 0 bases from J, with 12 bases between. CDR3 length: 15 amino acids. CDR3 sequence (DNA): TGTGCCAGCAGGCGGACTGAATACTCTGGAAACACCATATATTTT. The encoded protein is CASRRTEYSGNTIYF.

V gene TRBV6-1 combines with J gene TRBJ2-2; D unclear. Trimming left V 2 bases short and J 3 bases short, with 13 bases between. CDR1 is MNHNS and CDR2 is SASEGT in the germline V gene. This CDR3 comprises 16 residues. Here the CDR3 DNA reads TGTGCCAGCAGTGAATCACTGACCCAATACACCGGGGAGCTGTTTTTT. Translating gives CASSESLTQYTGELFF.

This clonotype was counted at least ten times. The genes are TRBV20-1 and TRBJ2-7, with 13 bases aligning to TRBD2. Germline CDR1 is DFQATT and CDR2 is SNEGSKA (reference sequence). The V segment lost 1 base and the J segment 0 bases; nucleotides outside the gene matches: 6. CDR3 length: 17 residues. In DNA form, the CDR3 reads TGCAGTGCTAGAGCCCCCGGACTAGCGGGGGTCTCCTACGAGCAGTACTTC. Its protein product is CSARAPGLAGVSYEQYF.

This rearrangement joins TRBV24-1 to TRBJ2-3; either TRBD1 or TRBD2 may supply D (6 bases each). There are 16 residues in the CDR3. Trimming took 4 bases from V and 2 from J, leaving 15 bases between them. Germline CDR1 KGHDR, CDR2 SFDVKD. The CDR3 DNA reads TGTGCCACCAGTGACTCGGGGGCGTCAGACACAGATACGCAGTATTTT. Amino acids: CATSDSGASDTDTQYF.

Many counts were recorded for this clonotype. The chain is built from TRBV7-9 and TRBJ1-1; TRBD1 might be the D (5 bases). The CDR3 covers 15 residues. V dropped 5 bases and J dropped 0 bases, with 13 bases sitting between them. Germline V CDR1 and CDR2: SEHNR, FQNEAQ (reference sequence). The CDR3 DNA is TGTGCCAGCAGCCCCAGAGGGACGGTGAACACTGAAGCTTTCTTT. It specifies CASSPRGTVNTEAFF.

The sample holds many counts of this clonotype. The gene calls are TRBV28 and TRBJ2-7; 9 positions agree with TRBD1. The V and J ends lost 10 bases and 0 bases, in that order; junction bases with no gene match: 10. This CDR3 has 15 residues. Germline V lookup: CDR1 MDHEN, CDR2 SYDVKM. CDR3 bases: TGTGCCACAATGGACAGGGGAAAACTCTCCTACGAGCAGTACTTC. It is translated as CATMDRGKLSYEQYF. The variable domain in full, with the rest retrieved from reference TRBV28 and TRBJ2-7, is DVKVTQSSRYLVKRTGEKVFLECVQDMDHENMFWYRQDPGLGLRLIYFSYDVKMKEKGDIPEGYSVSREKKERFSLILESASTNQTSMYLCATMDRGKLSYEQYFGPGTRLTVT.

This clonotype occurred a few times. The chain recombines TRBV15 with TRBJ1-1, with D hard to call. V dropped 0 bases and J dropped 5 bases, with 7 bases sitting between them. The CDR3 runs to 13 residues. Looked up from germline, CDR1 is LNHNV and CDR2 is YYDKDF (reference sequence). CDR3 residues: CATSRDWGTEAFF. The DNA for the CDR3 is TGTGCCACCAGCAGAGATTGGGGAACTGAAGCTTTCTTT.

This clonotype was seen repeatedly, ten times or more. The chain recombines TRBV9 with TRBJ1-1, with TRBD1 matching over 12 bases. The V gene end was trimmed by 2 bases and the J gene end by 4 bases; junction bases not matched to a gene: 9. CDR3 size: 17 residues. Germline V lookup: CDR1 SGDLS, CDR2 YYNGEE. CDR3 nucleotide sequence: TGTGCCAGCAGCGTCCGGGGGACAGGGGGCGTGGGCACTGAAGCTTTCTTT. Protein sequence: CASSVRGTGGVGTEAFF.

This chain uses TRBV19 with TRBJ1-4; the D is unclear. With 7 bases removed from V and 4 bases from J, the gap between germline ends came to 10 bases. Germline loops: CDR1 LNHDA, CDR2 SQIVND (reference sequence). The CDR3 consists of 13 residues. The CDR3 sequence is CASNARYNEKLFF. As DNA, the CDR3 is TGTGCCAGTAACGCGAGGTATAATGAAAAACTGTTTTTT.

This clonotype has a handful of counts. The chain joins TRBV4-2 to TRBJ2-7; TRBD2 agrees at 7 bases. The CDR3 has 17 residues. Germline V lookup: CDR1 LGHNA, CDR2 YNFKEQ. The J segment lost 1 base and the V segment lost 2 bases, leaving 11 bases of the junction unmatched. The CDR3 DNA is TGTGCCAGCAGCCAAATCTCAGTGGGAGGGAAATCCTACGAGCAGTACTTC. Amino acid sequence: CASSQISVGGKSYEQYF.

Only a few counts were recorded for this clonotype. The chain couples TRBV20-1 to TRBJ1-2, with 10 bases that match TRBD1. The CDR3 has 13 amino acids. Germline CDR1 DFQATT, CDR2 SNEGSKA (reference sequence). Trimming took 5 bases from V and 3 from J; bases not matched to a gene: 3. In DNA, the CDR3 is TGCAGTGCTGTGGACAGGGGGGACTATGGCTACACCTTC. Translated: CSAVDRGDYGYTF.

This clonotype was counted ten times or more. This chain uses TRBV20-1 with TRBJ1-1, with 7 bases aligning to TRBD1. Per the germline V gene, CDR1 is DFQATT and CDR2 is SNEGSKA (reference sequence). The CDR3 is 15 residues long. J gave up 1 base and V 1 base, and 6 bases lay outside the gene matches. CDR3 amino acids: CSARGGDRANTEAFF. In DNA form, the CDR3 reads TGCAGTGCTAGAGGGGGAGACAGGGCGAACACTGAAGCTTTCTTT.

The chain employs TRBV29-1 and TRBJ2-7, with D perhaps assigned TRBD1 or TRBD2 (5 bases each). V shed 6 bases and J shed 2 bases, with 23 bases lying between them. Germline V lookup: CDR1 SQVTM, CDR2 ANQGSEA. The CDR3 is 16 residues long. The CDR3 sequence: CSVTPSGTQGAYEQYF. The CDR3 DNA is TGCAGCGTCACTCCCTCCGGGACCCAAGGAGCCTACGAGCAGTACTTC.

This clonotype turned up a few times. The V gene is TRBV3-1, the J gene TRBJ2-1; 11 bases are a match to TRBD2. CDR3 length: 18 amino acids. V shed 0 bases and J 0 bases; nucleotides not matched to a gene: 4. The V gene's germline CDR1 is LGHDT and CDR2 YNNKEL (reference sequence). The CDR3 nucleotides read TGTGCCAGCAGCCAAGATTTCCTAGCGGGGGGCTCCTACAATGAGCAGTTCTTC. This translates into CASSQDFLAGGSYNEQFF.

The chain employs TRBV29-1 and TRBJ2-3; D is unclear. This CDR3 is 13 amino acids long. V was shortened by 6 bases and J by 8 bases, with 18 bases between the two germline ends. Germline lookup yields CDR1 SQVTM and CDR2 ANQGSEA. The CDR3 spells CSVELTPGGTQYF. In DNA, the CDR3 is TGCAGCGTCGAACTCACCCCGGGCGGTACGCAGTATTTT.

There are many counts of this clonotype. The chain couples TRBV28 to TRBJ2-3, with 7 nucleotides matching TRBD1. The junction had 9 bases not matched to a gene; V was cut back by 2 bases and J by 1 base. CDR1 is MDHEN and CDR2 is SYDVKM in the germline V gene. CDR3 size: 17 residues. This CDR3 reads CASSLLARDSGTDTQYF. CDR3 nucleotides: TGTGCCAGCAGTTTACTCGCCCGGGACAGTGGCACAGATACGCAGTATTTT.

This clonotype was counted between two and nine times. The chain uses TRBV6-1 and TRBJ2-2; 12 nucleotides align to TRBD2. CDR3 length: 15 amino acids. Trimming cost V 5 bases and J 5 bases; bases outside gene matches: 3. The germline CDR1 and CDR2 sequences are MNHNS and SASEGT. Written as DNA, the CDR3 is TGTGCCAGCAGTCGCGGACTAGCGGGAACCGGGGAGCTGTTTTTT. Translating gives CASSRGLAGTGELFF.

In this sample, this clonotype turned up many times. The chain joins TRBV11-2 to TRBJ2-1, with D possibly matching TRBD1 (6 bases). V lost 0 bases and J lost 3, with 9 bases in between. CDR1 and CDR2 from the germline V gene are SGHAT and FQNNGV. The CDR3 covers 15 residues. CDR3 DNA: TGTGCCAGCAGCTTAGATCCGGACAGCTACAATGAGCAGTTCTTC. It is translated as CASSLDPDSYNEQFF.

This clonotype was seen many times. The chain carries TRBV3-1 and TRBJ2-5, with unresolved D. Looked up from germline, CDR1 is LGHDT and CDR2 is YNNKEL (reference sequence). This CDR3 is built from 14 residues. The V end lost 1 base, the J end lost 5 bases, and 11 bases lay between the germline ends. The CDR3 DNA reads as TGTGCCAGCAGCCAAGGGTCCGTTGCGGAGACCCAGTACTTC. Its protein is CASSQGSVAETQYF.

This rearrangement joins TRBV28 to TRBJ1-1; D ambiguous. This CDR3 is built from 14 residues. CDR1 and CDR2 from the germline V gene are MDHEN and SYDVKM. With 0 bases removed from V and 6 bases from J, the gap between germline ends came to 11 bases. This CDR3 reads CASSLWGPSAEAFF. In DNA, the CDR3 is TGTGCCAGCAGTTTATGGGGCCCCTCGGCTGAAGCTTTCTTT.